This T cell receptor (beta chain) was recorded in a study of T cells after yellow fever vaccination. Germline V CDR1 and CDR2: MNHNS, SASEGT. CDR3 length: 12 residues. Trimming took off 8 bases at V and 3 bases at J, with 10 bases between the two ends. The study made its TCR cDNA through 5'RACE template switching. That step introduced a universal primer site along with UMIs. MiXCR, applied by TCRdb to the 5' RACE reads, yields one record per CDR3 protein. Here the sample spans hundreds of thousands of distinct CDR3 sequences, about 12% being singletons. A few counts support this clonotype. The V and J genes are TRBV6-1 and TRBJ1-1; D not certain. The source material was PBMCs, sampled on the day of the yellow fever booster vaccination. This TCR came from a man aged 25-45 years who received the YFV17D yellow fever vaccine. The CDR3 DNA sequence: TGTGCCAGCGGCCCGAGTGACACTGAAGCTTTCTTT. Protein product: CASGPSDTEAFF.